One sample yielded the 20 T cell receptor beta chains listed below, sequenced in a study of CD8+ T cells in alopecia areata. The sequencing template was cDNA reverse transcribed from extracted RNA. Assay: immunoSEQ multiplex PCR; the TCRdb copy retains only in-frame clones and omits some. The profile shows roughly 190,000 clones, 45% to 65% of them singletons. The treatment: oral pan-JAK inhibitor, 5-10 mg twice daily. The source was CD4+ T cells sorted from blood, collected at week 4, from a patient treated with tofacitinib. These receptors all come from a human donor with alopecia areata.

V is TRBV2 and J is TRBJ2-1; 7 bases match TRBD1. The V gene's germline CDR1 is SNHLY and CDR2 FYNNEI. The CDR3 has 14 amino acids. V lost 9 bases, J lost 2 bases, and 7 bases stayed unmatched. CDR3 residues: CASHRGNAYNEQFF. The CDR3 DNA sequence: TGTGCCAGTCACAGGGGTAATGCCTACAATGAGCAGTTCTTC. The variable domain in full, completed from reference TRBV2 and TRBJ2-1, reads EPEVTQTPSHQVTQMGQEVILRCVPISNHLYFYWYRQILGQKVEFLVSFYNNEISEKSEIFDDQFSVERPDGSNFTLKIRSTKLEDSAMYFCASHRGNAYNEQFFGPGTRLTVL.

The J gene is TRBJ2-2, the V gene TRBV7-2, with 8 bases aligning to TRBD1. Germline loops: CDR1 SGHTA, CDR2 FQGNSA. The J segment lost 2 bases and the V segment lost 6 bases, leaving 5 bases of the junction unmatched. This CDR3 has 15 amino acids. In DNA form, the CDR3 reads TGTGCCAGCAGTTGGACAGGGCTAAACACCGGGGAGCTGTTTTTT. Residues: CASSWTGLNTGELFF.

V is TRBV6-6 and J is TRBJ1-1; no clear D gene. The CDR3 has 12 residues. Trimming took off 2 bases at V and 6 bases at J, with 7 bases between the two ends. The germline V gene has CDR1 MNHNY and CDR2 SVGAGI (reference sequence). The CDR3 sequence is CASSYQVSEAFF. The CDR3 DNA follows: TGTGCCAGCAGTTACCAGGTATCTGAAGCTTTCTTT.

The rearrangement uses TRBV15 and TRBJ2-7; D is perhaps TRBD1 or TRBD2 (5 bases each). This CDR3 is built from 15 residues. The ends were cut back, 0 bases at V and 5 bases at J, with 14 bases in the middle. Germline V gene lookup returns CDR1 LNHNV and CDR2 YYDKDF (reference sequence). CDR3 bases: TGTGCCACCAGCAGAGATCTAAGGGGAGTCCACGAGCAGTACTTC. Residues: CATSRDLRGVHEQYF. Variable domain in full (rest from reference TRBV15 and TRBJ2-7): DAMVIQNPRYQVTQFGKPVTLSCSQTLNHNVMYWYQQKSSQAPKLLFHYYDKDFNNEADTPDNFQSRRPNTSFCFLDIRSPGLGDTAMYLCATSRDLRGVHEQYFGPGTRLTVT.

A single count supports this clone. This sample includes further DNA sequences coding for the same CDR3. V usage is TRBV29-1 and J usage is TRBJ2-5; weak D call: TRBD2 (6 bases). CDR3 length equals 12 residues. V was pared by 6 bases and J by 4 bases, with 12 bases between. Per germline, CDR1 SQVTM and CDR2 ANQGSEA. The DNA of the CDR3 is TGCAGCGTAGCAACCGGGGGAGAGACCCAGTACTTC. Its translation: CSVATGGETQYF.

V and J are TRBV4-1 and TRBJ2-1; 14 positions match TRBD2. V shed 1 base and J 7 bases; nucleotides not matched to a gene: 0. The CDR3 sequence is 15 residues long. Per the germline V gene, CDR1 is MGHRA and CDR2 is YSYEKL. The CDR3 loop reads CASSQGLAGGNEQFF. DNA of the CDR3: TGCGCCAGCAGCCAAGGACTAGCGGGAGGGAATGAGCAGTTCTTC.

The V and J genes are TRBV6-1 and TRBJ1-5; 8 nucleotides match TRBD1. The CDR3 has 14 residues. Germline assignment: CDR1 MNHNS and CDR2 SASEGT. Trimming at V came to 7 bases and at J to 6 bases, leaving 8 bases not matched to a gene. The CDR3 is CASTLQGAAQPQHF. As DNA, the CDR3 is TGTGCCAGCACCCTTCAGGGGGCCGCTCAGCCCCAGCATTTT.

There are a few counts of this clone. V gene TRBV7-9 combines with J gene TRBJ2-5; 12 bases align to TRBD1. CDR1 SEHNR and CDR2 FQNEAQ come from the germline V gene (reference sequence). The CDR3 loop spans 16 amino acids. Unmatched junction bases numbered 9, after V lost 4 bases and J lost 6 bases. This chain's CDR3 is CASSSYGTGGAQTQYF. The DNA of the CDR3 is TGTGCCAGCAGCTCCTACGGGACAGGGGGCGCACAGACCCAGTACTTC. Drawing the rest from reference TRBV7-9 and TRBJ2-5, the complete variable domain is DTGVSQNPRHKITKRGQNVTFRCDPISEHNRLYWYRQTLGQGPEFLTYFQNEAQLEKSRLLSDRFSAERPKGSFSTLEIQRTEQGDSAMYLCASSSYGTGGAQTQYFGPGTRLLVL.

V is TRBV25-1 and J is TRBJ2-5; maybe TRBD2 (6 bases). V lost 7 bases, J lost 5 bases, and 17 bases lay in between. The CDR3 runs to 14 residues. Germline assignment: CDR1 MGHDK and CDR2 SYGVNS. The CDR3 coding sequence is TGTGCCAGCACCGAAAGCACTAGCTGGGAGACCCAGTACTTC. This codes for CASTESTSWETQYF.

DNA of the CDR3: TGCGCCAGCAGCGTACTAGGGGATTCAAATGAAAAACTGTTTTTT. Translation gives CASSVLGDSNEKLFF. The chain joins TRBV5-1 to TRBJ1-4; tentatively, D is TRBD1 (5 bases). CDR3 size: 15 residues. Germline loops: CDR1 SGHRS, CDR2 YFSETQ. Trimming took off 4 bases at V and 5 bases at J, with 15 bases between the two ends.

The chain recombines TRBV11-2 with TRBJ1-5, with 7 bases fitting TRBD1. The V gene end was trimmed by 5 bases and the J gene end by 2 bases; junction bases not matched to a gene: 6. The length of the CDR3 is 15 residues. In germline, CDR1 is SGHAT, CDR2 FQNNGV. CDR3: CASSDHRGRNQPQHF. The CDR3 DNA is TGTGCCAGCAGCGACCACAGGGGACGCAATCAGCCCCAGCATTTT.

The chain is built from TRBV7-2 and TRBJ1-2, with 10 nucleotides matching TRBD1. V was pared by 1 base and J by 3 bases, with 2 bases of the junction left unmatched. CDR1 and CDR2 (germline): SGHTA, FQGNSA. This CDR3 spans 15 amino acids. The CDR3 sequence: CASSLGTGGHYGYTF. Here the CDR3 DNA reads TGTGCCAGCAGCTTAGGGACAGGGGGACACTATGGCTACACCTTC.

The rearrangement uses TRBV7-8 and TRBJ1-1; no definite D call. This CDR3 is built from 14 residues. Germline CDR1 is SGHVS and CDR2 is FQNEAQ. V lost 2 bases to trimming and J lost 1 base, with 8 bases between them. The CDR3 loop is CASSLTDRNTEAFF. The CDR3 DNA reads as TGTGCCAGCAGCTTAACAGACCGGAACACTGAAGCTTTCTTT. The variable domain in full, with the rest retrieved from reference TRBV7-8 and TRBJ1-1, is GAGVSQSPRYKVAKRGQDVALRCDPISGHVSLFWYQQALGQGPEFLTYFQNEAQLDKSGLPSDRFFAERPEGSVSTLKIQRTQQEDSAVYLCASSLTDRNTEAFFGQGTRLTVV.

The chain links TRBV19 to TRBJ2-5; D may be TRBD1 (5 bases). The CDR3 contains 14 residues. The V end lost 5 bases, the J end lost 5 bases, and 15 bases lay between the germline ends. The germline gives CDR1 LNHDA, CDR2 SQIVND (reference sequence). CDR3 in DNA: TGTGCCAGTAGTCCCGAGACAGCCCGGGAGACCCAGTACTTC. Translated: CASSPETARETQYF. The variable domain in full, with the rest retrieved from reference TRBV19 and TRBJ2-5, is DGGITQSPKYLFRKEGQNVTLSCEQNLNHDAMYWYRQDPGQGLRLIYYSQIVNDFQKGDIAEGYSVSREKKESFPLTVTSAQKNPTAFYLCASSPETARETQYFGPGTRLLVL.

This clone showed up just a few times. The rearrangement links TRBV6-5 to TRBJ1-1; D remains ambiguous. This CDR3 contains 13 residues. The V and J ends lost 0 bases and 3 bases respectively, with 5 bases between them. CDR1 is MNHEY and CDR2 is SVGAGI in the germline V gene. The CDR3 loop is CASSYSMDTEAFF. CDR3 sequence (DNA): TGTGCCAGCAGTTACTCGATGGACACTGAAGCTTTCTTT.

J is TRBJ2-6 and V is TRBV7-8; D possibly matches TRBD1 or TRBD2 (5 bases each). From germline, CDR1 is SGHVS and CDR2 FQNEAQ. Trimming removed 4 bases at V and 4 bases at J, with 17 bases between. The CDR3 consists of 17 residues. CDR3 amino acids: CASSSRGQGEGANVLTF. The DNA of the CDR3 is TGTGCCAGCAGCTCCAGAGGGCAGGGCGAGGGGGCCAACGTCCTGACTTTC.

As DNA, the CDR3 is TGTGCCAGCAAGGGGAGAACAAAGACCAATGAGCAGTTCTTC. Protein: CASKGRTKTNEQFF. The rearrangement links TRBV2 to TRBJ2-1; the D call may be TRBD1 or TRBD2 (5 bases each). The CDR3 loop spans 14 amino acids. Germline CDR1 reads SNHLY; CDR2 reads FYNNEI. Trimming cost V 7 bases and J 6 bases, with 16 bases left between them.

This chain joins TRBV5-1 and TRBJ2-2; TRBD1 is a possible D gene (6 bases). The CDR3 contains 15 residues. Germline CDR1 reads SGHRS; CDR2 reads YFSETQ. V was clipped by 0 bases and J by 4 bases, with 10 bases between them. CDR3 protein: CASSLESGATGELFF. The CDR3 DNA is TGCGCCAGCAGCTTGGAGTCAGGGGCCACCGGGGAGCTGTTTTTT. Full variable domain (remainder filled in from reference TRBV5-1 and TRBJ2-2): KAGVTQTPRYLIKTRGQQVTLSCSPISGHRSVSWYQQTPGQGLQFLFEYFSETQRNKGNFPGRFSGRQFSNSRSEMNVSTLELGDSALYLCASSLESGATGELFFGEGSRLTVL.

This chain uses TRBV2 with TRBJ2-1; 7 positions match TRBD2. V was clipped by 7 bases and J by 8 bases; unmatched bases: 17. CDR1 is SNHLY and CDR2 is FYNNEI in the germline V gene. The CDR3 is made up of 16 amino acids. As DNA, the CDR3 is TGTGCCAGCATGAGGGAACGGCGGGAGTTTCAGTATGAGCAGTTCTTC. Protein sequence: CASMRERREFQYEQFF.

The chain carries TRBV9 and TRBJ2-5; D is possibly TRBD2 (5 bases). Trimming stripped 9 bases from V and 6 bases from J, with 15 bases between. The germline CDR1 and CDR2 sequences are SGDLS and YYNGEE. The CDR3 extends over 12 amino acids. As DNA, the CDR3 is TGTGCCAAACCATCGGGAAGGAAGACCCAGTACTTC. Residues: CAKPSGRKTQYF.